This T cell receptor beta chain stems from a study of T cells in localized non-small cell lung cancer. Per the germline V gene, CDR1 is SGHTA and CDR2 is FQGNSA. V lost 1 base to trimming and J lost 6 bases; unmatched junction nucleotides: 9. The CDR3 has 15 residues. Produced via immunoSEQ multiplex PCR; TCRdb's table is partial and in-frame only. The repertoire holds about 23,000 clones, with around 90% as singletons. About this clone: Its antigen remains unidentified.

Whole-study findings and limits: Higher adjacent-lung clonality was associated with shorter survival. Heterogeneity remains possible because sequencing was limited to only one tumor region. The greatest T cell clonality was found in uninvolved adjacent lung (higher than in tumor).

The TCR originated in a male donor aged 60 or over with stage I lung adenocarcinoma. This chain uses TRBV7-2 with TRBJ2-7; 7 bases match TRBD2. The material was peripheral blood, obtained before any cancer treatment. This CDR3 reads CASSLVPRETFEQYF. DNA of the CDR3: TGTGCCAGCAGCTTAGTGCCGCGGGAGACGTTCGAGCAGTACTTC.